This T cell receptor (beta chain) came from a study of T cells expressing NK-cell markers. Study-wide findings and caveats: Several of the donors also had these clonotypes leading their CD3+CD56-NKG2C+ fraction. No clear determination of HCMV specificity was made for expanded NKG2C+ T cell clones.

CDR1 is MNHNS, CDR2 SASEGT, per germline. This CDR3 has 12 amino acids. On this clonotype itself: Its antigen remains unknown.

5'RACE template switching with UMIs produced the TCR beta cDNA. TCRdb reanalyzed the 5' RACE reads and collapses them to one entry per CDR3 protein, without DNA. Found here are more than 400,000 distinct CDR3 sequences; the top ten clones hold less than 7.5%. The clonotype originates from a woman aged 18-69 years in good health. Specimen: blood T cells: a sorted CD56 or NKG2C T cell subset, CD4+ or CD8+ T cells, or bulk PBMC T cells (not recorded which). This chain links TRBV6-1 with TRBJ1-5; checking the TCRdb D call of TRBD1 is not possible without DNA. The chain's CDR3 is CASSAGPGPQHF.